The 21 T cell receptor beta chains below all came from one sample that was sequenced in a study of blood T cell repertoires in COVID-19 (dated by TCRdb to 2018 to 2020). The library relied on the immunoSEQ multiplex PCR assay. TCRdb's version of the immuneACCESS table is confined to in-frame rearrangements and falls short of the full clone set. An unresolved V gene accounts for under half of the shortfall where checked; the remainder is of unknown origin. Recorded for this sample are roughly 200,000 clones; around nine tenths of them occurred a single time. 10% to 15% of the sample is held by the ten biggest clonotypes. Sequencing input: peripheral blood. These receptors came from a woman between 18 and 29 years old who had recovered from COVID-19.

V gene TRBV4-3 combines with J gene TRBJ1-2, with D possibly matching TRBD1 (6 bases). The V and J ends lost 0 bases and 8 bases respectively, with 16 bases between them. This CDR3 is 15 amino acids long. Looked up from germline, CDR1 is LGHNA and CDR2 is YSLEER. The CDR3 nucleotides are TGCGCCAGCAGCCAAGATCCTTGGGACAAGCAAGGCTACACCTTC. As protein: CASSQDPWDKQGYTF.

Details on this clone: Additional DNA sequences in this sample encode the identical CDR3. V is TRBV27 and J is TRBJ2-1; D ambiguous. The CDR3 length is 13 residues. V was cut by 3 bases and J by 1 base, with 4 bases left in between. CDR1 and CDR2 (germline): MNHEY, SMNVEV (reference sequence). CDR3 sequence: CASSLYSYNEQFF. Written as DNA, the CDR3 is TGTGCCAGCAGTTTGTATTCCTACAATGAGCAGTTCTTC.

V gene TRBV5-6 combines with J gene TRBJ1-1; D is undetermined. Germline values: CDR1 SGHDT, CDR2 YYEEEE. The CDR3 runs 13 residues. V lost 0 bases, J lost 4 bases, and 7 bases lay in between. The chain's CDR3 is CASSLDLSTEAFF. DNA of the CDR3: TGTGCCAGCAGCTTGGATCTTAGCACTGAAGCTTTCTTT.

The rearrangement uses TRBV12-3 or TRBV12-4 and TRBJ2-1, with D maybe TRBD2 (5 bases). The CDR3 contains 13 residues. Between the trimmed V and J ends, which lost 3 bases and 4 bases, there was a span of 7 bases. CDR3 loop: CASSFRLYNEQFF. The CDR3 DNA reads as TGTGCCAGCAGTTTCAGACTATACAATGAGCAGTTCTTC.

This clone came up once. The chain uses TRBV5-5 and TRBJ2-1; TRBD2 might be the D (5 bases). Germline CDR1 is SGHKS and CDR2 is YYEKEE (reference sequence). The CDR3 has 15 amino acids. V lost 4 bases and J lost 2, with 13 bases in between. The CDR3 sequence: CASSTGSGTYNEQFF. As DNA, the CDR3 is TGTGCCAGCAGCACGGGGAGCGGAACCTACAATGAGCAGTTCTTC.

The chain uses TRBV11-2 and TRBJ1-2; D is perhaps TRBD1 (5 bases). Germline V gene sequence: CDR1 SGHAT, CDR2 FQNNGV. V was trimmed by 5 bases and J by 4 bases, leaving 11 bases between them. The CDR3 is 13 amino acids. The CDR3 region has the DNA TGTGCCAGCAGCCCTCGGGGGGTCTATGGCTACACCTTC. This gives the protein CASSPRGVYGYTF.

The chain uses TRBV7-2 and TRBJ1-2; 7 nucleotides align to TRBD1. V shed 3 bases, J shed 6 bases, and the junction held 4 bases outside the gene matches. The germline V gene encodes CDR1 SGHTA and CDR2 FQGNSA. The CDR3 loop spans 13 amino acids. Here the CDR3 reads CASSLRQGHGYTF. In nucleotides, the CDR3 is TGTGCCAGCAGCTTGAGACAGGGCCATGGCTACACCTTC.

The chain links TRBV30 to TRBJ2-3; D might be TRBD2 (5 bases). The germline gives CDR1 GTSNPN, CDR2 SVGIG (reference sequence). There are 14 residues in the CDR3. The V and J ends lost 4 bases and 4 bases respectively, with 15 bases between them. In nucleotides, the CDR3 is TGTGCCTGGAATCCTAGCCCTGGCGCAGATACGCAGTATTTT. It is translated as CAWNPSPGADTQYF.

This clone was recorded a few times. The J gene is TRBJ1-5, the V gene TRBV6-2 or TRBV6-3; D perhaps matches TRBD1 (6 bases). Trimming pared 4 bases from V and 4 bases from J, leaving 17 bases between. Per germline, CDR1 MNHEY and CDR2 SVGEGT. The CDR3 spans 16 residues. The DNA for the CDR3 is TGTGCCAGCAGTTCACCTCTTACAGGGTATAATCAGCCCCAGCATTTT. Amino acid sequence: CASSSPLTGYNQPQHF.

The J gene is TRBJ1-5, the V gene TRBV11-2, with no clear D. Trimming cost V 6 bases and J 0 bases, with 9 bases left between them. The CDR3 length is 14 residues. In germline, CDR1 is SGHAT, CDR2 FQNNGV. The CDR3 is CASRYEYSNQPQHF. CDR3 sequence (DNA): TGTGCCAGCAGGTATGAGTATAGCAATCAGCCCCAGCATTTT.

The chain employs TRBV30 and TRBJ2-7; D may be TRBD1 (6 bases). This CDR3 is built from 13 residues. V lost 5 bases and J 1 base, leaving 12 bases between the germline ends. The germline gives CDR1 GTSNPN, CDR2 SVGIG (reference sequence). The CDR3: CAWDRSFSYEQYF. As DNA, the CDR3 is TGTGCCTGGGACAGGTCCTTTTCCTACGAGCAGTACTTC.

The chain uses TRBV18 and TRBJ1-1; TRBD1 matches 7 bases. CDR1 KGHSH and CDR2 LQKENI come from the germline V gene. V trimming: 6 bases; J trimming: 3 bases; junction bases outside the gene matches: 4. This CDR3 spans 13 amino acids. CDR3 coding DNA: TGTGCCAGCTCTCCGACAGGGTACACTGAAGCTTTCTTT. Protein: CASSPTGYTEAFF.

The gene calls are TRBV19 and TRBJ1-3; a possible D gene is TRBD1 (5 bases). This CDR3 contains 16 residues. V dropped 3 bases and J dropped 4 bases, with 16 bases sitting between them. Germline V gene data show CDR1 as LNHDA and CDR2 as SQIVND (reference sequence). This CDR3 is CASSIAQAFAGNTIYF. The CDR3 DNA is TGTGCCAGTAGTATTGCACAGGCGTTCGCGGGAAACACCATATATTTT.

The rearrangement uses TRBV30 and TRBJ2-1; no clear D gene. V was trimmed by 2 bases and J by 7 bases, leaving 9 bases between them. The length of the CDR3 is 12 residues. From germline, CDR1 is GTSNPN and CDR2 SVGIG (reference sequence). CDR3 region: CAWSFFGNEQFF. CDR3 DNA: TGTGCCTGGAGTTTCTTCGGGAATGAGCAGTTCTTC.

This chain connects TRBV7-3 to TRBJ2-2, with TRBD1 as a possible D gene (6 bases). With 1 base removed from V and 6 bases from J, the gap between germline ends came to 9 bases. Germline lookup yields CDR1 SGHTA and CDR2 FQGTGA. CDR3 size: 14 residues. Here the CDR3 reads CASSLNTGPGELFF. The DNA for the CDR3 is TGTGCCAGCAGCTTAAATACAGGGCCCGGGGAGCTGTTTTTT.

The rearrangement links TRBV5-6 to TRBJ1-4; D is perhaps TRBD1 (6 bases). V gave up 4 bases and J gave up 2 bases, with 15 bases separating them. The CDR3 has 16 amino acids. Germline CDR1 and CDR2: SGHDT and YYEEEE. The CDR3 DNA sequence: TGTGCCAGCAGCCAGCGCACAGGGAAGACTAATGAAAAACTGTTTTTT. Amino acid sequence: CASSQRTGKTNEKLFF. Full variable domain (missing parts from reference TRBV5-6 and TRBJ1-4): DAGVTQSPTHLIKTRGQQVTLRCSPKSGHDTVSWYQQALGQGPQFIFQYYEEEERQRGNFPDRFSGHQFPNYSSELNVNALLLGDSALYLCASSQRTGKTNEKLFFGSGTQLSVL.

A single count supports this clone. The CDR3 loop is CASRPGTALSETQYF. CDR3 DNA sequence: TGTGCCAGCCGACCCGGGACAGCCCTTTCCGAGACCCAGTACTTC. This chain uses TRBV27 with TRBJ2-5, with 7 bases aligning to TRBD1. Germline CDR1 MNHEY, CDR2 SMNVEV (reference sequence). Losses at the gene ends were 8 bases for V and 5 bases for J; bases not matched to a gene: 14. The CDR3 runs to 15 residues.

A word on this clone: Other nucleotide sequences in the sample specify the same CDR3. The gene calls are TRBV27 and TRBJ1-5, with D hard to call. CDR1 is MNHEY and CDR2 is SMNVEV in the germline V gene (reference sequence). The V gene lost 6 bases and the J gene lost 5 bases, with 11 bases spanning the gap. The CDR3 loop spans 13 amino acids. The CDR3 region has the DNA TGTGCCAGCAGCCCACGGCGGGATCAGCCCCAGCATTTT. It yields the protein CASSPRRDQPQHF.

The V and J genes are TRBV6-5 and TRBJ1-1; no firm D call. Per germline, CDR1 MNHEY and CDR2 SVGAGI. The CDR3 totals 11 residues. Trimming took 8 bases from V and 7 from J, leaving 11 bases between them. The CDR3 is CASLRGYEAFF. Written as DNA, the CDR3 is TGTGCCAGCCTCCGGGGTTATGAAGCTTTCTTT.

For this clone: An end of the junction differs from the germline gene, which may be a read error. The J gene is TRBJ1-1, the V gene TRBV5-6; TRBD1 is a possible D gene (5 bases). CDR1 is SGHDT, CDR2 YYEEEE, per germline. The CDR3 sequence is 11 residues long. CDR3 sequence reads: CASSLGGHDHF. The CDR3, as DNA: TGTGCCAGCAGCTTGGGAGGACATGACCACTTT.

This rearrangement joins TRBV19 to TRBJ1-2, with 9 positions matching TRBD1. Trimming at V came to 5 bases and at J to 2 bases, leaving 12 bases not matched to a gene. Per the germline V gene, CDR1 is LNHDA and CDR2 is SQIVND (reference sequence). This CDR3 has 17 residues. For the CDR3, the DNA is TGTGCCAGTAGTCCCCGACAGGGGGTTAGCTTAAACTATGGCTACACCTTC. Amino acids: CASSPRQGVSLNYGYTF.